These 6 T cell receptor beta chains came from one sample sequenced in a study of blood T cell repertoires in COVID-19. Produced via immunoSEQ multiplex PCR; TCRdb's table is partial and in-frame only. The table has roughly 440,000 clones, approximately 88% seen once; the top ten hold roughly 12%. The sample consisted of peripheral blood. Receptors were obtained from a woman aged 45-59 years with COVID-19, enrolled during active disease.

The chain employs TRBV13 and TRBJ1-5, with 12 nucleotides matching TRBD1. V dropped 0 bases and J dropped 6; count of bases not matched to a gene: 6. The CDR3 sequence is 17 residues long. Germline lookup yields CDR1 PRHDT and CDR2 FYEKMQ (reference sequence). The CDR3 here is CASSLGGTGGGAQPQHF. The CDR3 coding sequence is TGTGCCAGCAGCTTAGGCGGGACAGGGGGCGGGGCTCAGCCCCAGCATTTT.

The table lists this clone with a count of one. The rearrangement joins TRBV12-5 to TRBJ2-1, with 9 nucleotides matching TRBD1. The V and J ends lost 2 bases and 0 bases, in that order; junction bases with no gene match: 5. The germline V gene has CDR1 LGHNT and CDR2 FRNRAP. The length of the CDR3 is 17 residues. The CDR3 here is CASGLPGTGRSYNEQFF. The CDR3 nucleotides are TGTGCTAGTGGTTTGCCAGGGACAGGGCGCTCCTACAATGAGCAGTTCTTC.

The chain uses TRBV19 and TRBJ1-2, with D uncertain. Germline-derived CDR1 and CDR2 are LNHDA and SQIVND (reference sequence). This CDR3 comprises 13 residues. The germline V and J ends were trimmed by 5 bases and 7 bases, with 14 bases remaining between them. In DNA, the CDR3 is TGTGCCAGTAGTTCCGGACTCGGACGTGGCTACACCTTC. This codes for CASSSGLGRGYTF.

The V and J genes are TRBV10-1 and TRBJ1-1; TRBD1 might be the D (5 bases). CDR1 and CDR2 from the germline V gene are WNHNN and SYGVQD (reference sequence). This CDR3 has 12 amino acids. Trimming removed 5 bases from V and 4 bases from J, with 8 bases in between. The CDR3: CASSRGSTEAFF. DNA of the CDR3: TGCGCCAGCAGTCGGGGGAGCACTGAAGCTTTCTTT.

The chain combines TRBV2 with TRBJ1-6; 10 bases are shared with TRBD1. The CDR3 covers 16 residues. Germline CDR1 and CDR2: SNHLY and FYNNEI. J was trimmed by 8 bases and V by 7 bases; bases with no gene match: 11. The CDR3 DNA reads TGTGCCAGCATCCCGACGGGGACAGGGGTTGATTCACCCCTCCACTTT. This gives the protein CASIPTGTGVDSPLHF.

This rearrangement joins TRBV29-1 to TRBJ2-1; 10 nucleotides agree with TRBD1. CDR1 is SQVTM and CDR2 is ANQGSEA in the germline V gene. V was clipped by 1 base and J by 4 bases; unmatched bases: 1. The CDR3 is 14 residues long. The CDR3 DNA is TGCAGCGTTGAAGGGGGACAGGGGTACAATGAGCAGTTCTTC. Protein sequence: CSVEGGQGYNEQFF.